These 24 T cell receptor beta chains came from one sample sequenced in a study of human T cells and chemical hapten exposure. Time point meaning: patch test 1, 2 weeks after DPC sensitization. Treatment in this sample: therapeutic diphenylcyclopropenone sensitization with weekly scalp DPC. Via MiXCR, TCRdb re-called the RACE reads, giving one row per CDR3 protein. The sample shows about 56,000 distinct CDR3 sequences, approximately 8.6% of them seen only once. Sequenced here: whole blood, sampled in connection with sensitization to the hapten diphenylcyclopropenone (DPC). The source of these receptors is a middle-aged woman with alopecia areata. Some clones in this sample may be carry-over from other donors' samples.

This clonotype was detected many times. The rearrangement links TRBV12-5 to TRBJ1-1; 10 nucleotides agree with TRBD1. V dropped 5 bases and J dropped 0; count of bases not matched to a gene: 9. The germline V gene encodes CDR1 LGHNT and CDR2 FRNRAP. This CDR3 spans 17 amino acids. The CDR3 loop reads CASGLRQGAFMNTEAFF. In DNA, the CDR3 is TGTGCTAGTGGTCTTCGACAGGGGGCTTTCATGAACACTGAAGCTTTCTTT.

This clonotype was observed at least ten times. The J gene is TRBJ2-7, the V gene TRBV29-1; the D gene could be TRBD1 or TRBD2 (5 bases each). Trimming took 4 bases from V and 6 from J, leaving 13 bases between them. CDR1 SQVTM and CDR2 ANQGSEA come from the germline V gene. This CDR3 comprises 12 residues. CDR3 loop: CSVGGSDGEQYF. The CDR3 DNA reads TGCAGCGTTGGGGGGTCGGACGGCGAGCAGTACTTC.

This clonotype was picked up a small number of times. The chain joins TRBV9 to TRBJ2-3; D call uncertain. Trimming shortened V by 3 bases and J by 5 bases, and 13 bases separated the two germline ends. The germline gives CDR1 SGDLS, CDR2 YYNGEE. This CDR3 region has 14 residues. The CDR3 region is CASSATLYGDTQYF. CDR3 nucleotide sequence: TGTGCCAGCAGCGCCACCCTTTATGGAGATACGCAGTATTTT.

This clonotype turned up a few times. The chain has TRBV7-2 and TRBJ2-7; 9 nucleotides line up with TRBD1. CDR1 is SGHTA, CDR2 FQGNSA, per germline. J was trimmed by 1 base and V by 6 bases; bases with no gene match: 10. This CDR3 is built from 16 residues. The CDR3 is CASRQPGQGVSYEQYF. CDR3 DNA sequence: TGTGCCAGCAGACAACCGGGACAGGGAGTTTCCTACGAGCAGTACTTC.

This clonotype was observed at least ten times. The CDR3 sequence: CASSLGYRGFLRDEQFF. In DNA, the CDR3 is TGTGCCAGCAGCTTAGGATACAGGGGGTTCCTTCGGGATGAGCAGTTCTTC. The genes are TRBV7-9 and TRBJ2-1; 8 nucleotides agree with TRBD1. The V gene's germline CDR1 is SEHNR and CDR2 FQNEAQ (reference sequence). J lost 8 bases, V lost 1 base, and 13 bases had no gene match. The CDR3 has 17 residues.

The rearrangement links TRBV29-1 to TRBJ2-1; no clear D. Per germline, CDR1 SQVTM and CDR2 ANQGSEA. This CDR3 comprises 11 residues. The V end lost 5 bases, the J end lost 3 bases, and 5 bases lay between the germline ends. The CDR3 protein is CSVLYYNEQFF. CDR3 nucleotides: TGCAGCGTTCTCTACTACAATGAGCAGTTCTTC.

The V gene is TRBV29-1, the J gene TRBJ2-3; D may be TRBD2 (6 bases). There are 14 residues in the CDR3. Germline assignment: CDR1 SQVTM and CDR2 ANQGSEA. V lost 3 bases to trimming and J lost 0 bases, with 10 bases between them. The CDR3 spells CSVEGGDSTDTQYF. The CDR3 nucleotides are TGCAGCGTTGAGGGCGGGGATAGCACAGATACGCAGTATTTT.

This clonotype showed up many times. The chain joins TRBV20-1 to TRBJ2-2, with 10 bases fitting TRBD2. The V gene's germline CDR1 is DFQATT and CDR2 SNEGSKA (reference sequence). The CDR3 extends over 16 amino acids. Losses at the gene ends were 3 bases for V and 4 bases for J; bases not matched to a gene: 8. CDR3 in amino acids: CSASPSGGRGTGELFF. The CDR3 DNA sequence: TGCAGTGCTAGCCCTAGCGGGGGCCGTGGCACCGGGGAGCTGTTTTTT.

CDR3 DNA sequence: TGTGCCAGCAGCCAGCGGTCCGTTCTTGCCAATGAGCAGTTCTTC. It is translated as CASSQRSVLANEQFF. This chain joins TRBV7-9 and TRBJ2-1, with TRBD2 as a possible D gene (5 bases). Germline CDR1 is SEHNR and CDR2 is FQNEAQ (reference sequence). The CDR3 contains 15 residues. The ends were cut back, 5 bases at V and 6 bases at J, with 17 bases in the middle.

V is TRBV12-3 or TRBV12-4 and J is TRBJ2-1, with 9 bases lining up with TRBD2. CDR3 length equals 15 residues. V shed 3 bases and J 2 bases; nucleotides not matched to a gene: 2. CDR3 DNA: TGTGCCAGCAGTTTTCTAGCGGGGACCTACAATGAGCAGTTCTTC. This codes for CASSFLAGTYNEQFF.

This chain uses TRBV6-2 or TRBV6-3 with TRBJ2-1; 8 bases align to TRBD2. In germline, CDR1 is MNHEY, CDR2 SVGEGT. The V and J ends lost 5 bases and 3 bases, in that order; junction bases with no gene match: 3. This CDR3 has 14 residues. CDR3 protein: CASSPGLDYNEQFF. CDR3 sequence (DNA): TGTGCCAGCAGTCCGGGACTAGACTACAATGAGCAGTTCTTC.

This clonotype was recorded many times. The rearrangement uses TRBV5-4 and TRBJ2-5, with D unclear. CDR3 length equals 14 residues. The germline V gene encodes CDR1 SGHNT and CDR2 YYREEE (reference sequence). The V end was cut by 1 base, the J end by 4 bases, with 11 bases between. The CDR3, as DNA: TGTGCCAGCAGCTTGTATAGCCCGGGAGAGACCCAGTACTTC. Encoded protein: CASSLYSPGETQYF.

This clonotype was detected ten times or more. V gene TRBV12-5 combines with J gene TRBJ2-2, with D uncertain. The V and J ends lost 2 bases and 0 bases respectively, with 10 bases between them. There are 16 residues in the CDR3. Germline V CDR1 and CDR2: LGHNT, FRNRAP. This CDR3 reads CASGLSVGSNTGELFF. CDR3 nucleotides: TGTGCTAGTGGTTTGTCCGTAGGGTCGAACACCGGGGAGCTGTTTTTT.

Ten or more counts support this clonotype. V and J are TRBV3-1 and TRBJ2-2; D is tentatively TRBD1 or TRBD2 (7 bases each). V was shortened by 8 bases and J by 5 bases, with 9 bases between the two germline ends. Per germline, CDR1 LGHDT and CDR2 YNNKEL (reference sequence). This CDR3 is 12 amino acids long. The DNA for the CDR3 is TGTGCCAGCCAGGGGGGGACCGGGGAGCTGTTTTTT. Amino acids: CASQGGTGELFF.

This clonotype was picked up many times. The chain has TRBV6-2 or TRBV6-3 and TRBJ2-7; TRBD1 matches at 8 bases. The CDR3 loop spans 15 amino acids. J was trimmed by 2 bases and V by 5 bases; bases with no gene match: 8. The germline V gene encodes CDR1 MNHEY and CDR2 SVGEGT. CDR3 sequence reads: CASSGLGQATYEQYF. CDR3 nucleotides: TGTGCCAGCAGTGGCCTGGGACAGGCCACCTACGAGCAGTACTTC.

This clonotype was recorded a few times. The chain has TRBV11-2 and TRBJ2-7; D is uncertain. CDR1 and CDR2 (germline): SGHAT, FQNNGV. The CDR3 runs to 12 residues. Trimming stripped 1 base from V and 7 bases from J, with 8 bases between. The CDR3 coding sequence is TGTGCCAGCAGCTTAGTTTCCGGGGAGCAGTACTTC. Its translation: CASSLVSGEQYF.

This clonotype was seen ten or more times. Germline and junction disagree at one end, which may indicate a read error. This chain uses TRBV12-3 or TRBV12-4 with TRBJ2-3, with TRBD2 identical over 7 bases. The CDR3 is 12 amino acids. The CDR3 region is CASSPVPGLAAF. CDR3 coding DNA: TGTGCCAGCAGCCCAGTGCCGGGGCTAGCGGCCTTT.

This chain links TRBV6-5 with TRBJ1-1, with TRBD1 identical over 9 bases. CDR1 MNHEY and CDR2 SVGAGI come from the germline V gene. The V gene end was trimmed by 5 bases and the J gene end by 5 bases; junction bases not matched to a gene: 9. CDR3 length: 15 residues. This chain's CDR3 is CASSPRTGEGTEAFF. The CDR3 nucleotides read TGTGCCAGCAGTCCCAGGACAGGGGAAGGGACTGAAGCTTTCTTT.

As regards this clonotype: A much larger clone lies one base from this, so it may be a read error. V and J are TRBV12-3 or TRBV12-4 and TRBJ2-7, with no clear D. Trimming removed 3 bases at V and 1 base at J, with 10 bases between. CDR3 size: 14 residues. CDR3 residues: CASSFGSLSYEQYF. In DNA form, the CDR3 reads TGTGCCAGCAGTTTTGGCAGCTTATCCTACGAGCAGTACTTC.

This clonotype occurred a few times. The gene calls are TRBV30 and TRBJ1-3; D ambiguous. V dropped 0 bases and J dropped 0 bases, with 12 bases sitting between them. Germline CDR1 reads GTSNPN; CDR2 reads SVGIG (reference sequence). The CDR3 has 16 amino acids. For the CDR3, the DNA is TGTGCCTGGAGTGTACTCGGCAAGAACTCTGGAAACACCATATATTTT. Translated: CAWSVLGKNSGNTIYF.

This clonotype was seen ten or more times. V usage is TRBV14 and J usage is TRBJ2-7; D unresolved. V lost 0 bases, J lost 1 base, and 4 bases lay in between. CDR1 and CDR2 from the germline V gene are SGHDN and FVKESK. This CDR3 region has 13 residues. The CDR3 coding sequence is TGTGCCAGCAGCCAAGAGGAATCCTACGAGCAGTACTTC. Residues: CASSQEESYEQYF. Full variable domain (outside the CDR3, taken from reference TRBV14 and TRBJ2-7): EAGVTQFPSHSVIEKGQTVTLRCDPISGHDNLYWYRRVMGKEIKFLLHFVKESKQDESGMPNNRFLAERTGGTYSTLKVQPAELEDSGVYFCASSQEESYEQYFGPGTRLTVT.

This clonotype was seen at least ten times. The chain carries TRBV6-6 and TRBJ2-1, with D unresolved. Trimming cost V 3 bases and J 2 bases, with 8 bases left between them. This CDR3 region has 14 residues. The germline V gene encodes CDR1 MNHNY and CDR2 SVGAGI (reference sequence). The CDR3 sequence is CASSYPTAYNEQFF. CDR3 bases: TGTGCCAGCAGTTATCCCACCGCCTACAATGAGCAGTTCTTC.

This clonotype was found many times. V usage is TRBV12-3 or TRBV12-4 and J usage is TRBJ2-7, with 9 bases that match TRBD1. With V trimmed by 2 bases and J by 7 bases, 12 bases remained unmatched. This CDR3 has 16 residues. The CDR3 loop is CASSLSGTGTSREQYF. The CDR3 bases are TGTGCCAGCAGTTTATCGGGGACAGGGACATCGAGGGAGCAGTACTTC.

This clonotype has ten or more counts. This chain connects TRBV7-9 to TRBJ2-7; a possible D gene is TRBD2 (6 bases). The V end lost 5 bases, the J end lost 7 bases, and 21 bases lay between the germline ends. Germline V gives CDR1 SEHNR, CDR2 FQNEAQ (reference sequence). The CDR3 runs to 15 residues. CDR3 in amino acids: CASSVRRDPLGEQYF. The CDR3, as DNA: TGTGCCAGCAGCGTCAGGAGGGACCCCCTTGGGGAGCAGTACTTC. Complete variable domain (other parts from reference TRBV7-9 and TRBJ2-7): DTGVSQNPRHKITKRGQNVTFRCDPISEHNRLYWYRQTLGQGPEFLTYFQNEAQLEKSRLLSDRFSAERPKGSFSTLEIQRTEQGDSAMYLCASSVRRDPLGEQYFGPGTRLTVT.